These T cell receptor beta chains were read from a single sample in a study of response to subunit inactivated influenza vaccine. TCRdb reprocessed the RT-PCR reads via MiXCR and lists one record per CDR3 protein. This table holds more than 700,000 distinct CDR3 sequences, about 20% found once. This material consisted of PBMCs from blood, taken around 5 days after vaccination. Receptors originate from a man aged 50 or older who received an inactivated influenza vaccine. Both conserved end residues are part of each CDR3. The D gene is left open where the match is weak. Clone sizes are given selectively: once, few, many, or a class where the clone is expanded.

CDR3 protein: CASSLAPSAEQFF
CDR3 DNA: TGTGCCAGCAGCTTAGCCCCCTCGGCTGAGCAGTTCTTC
D gene: -
V gene: TRBV7-8
J gene: TRBJ2-1
clone size: -

CDR3 protein: CASSFQASGSGETQYF
CDR3 DNA: TGCGCCAGCAGCTTCCAGGCTAGCGGGAGTGGGGAGACCCAGTACTTC
D gene: TRBD2
V gene: TRBV5-1
J gene: TRBJ2-5
clone size: few

CDR3 protein: CASSLVRGVSADTQYF
CDR3 DNA: TGCGCCAGCAGCTTAGTTAGGGGCGTGTCAGCGGATACGCAGTATTTT
D gene: -
V gene: TRBV5-1
J gene: TRBJ2-3
clone size: many

CDR3 protein: CSASSGAHQETQYF
CDR3 DNA: TGCAGTGCTTCTAGCGGGGCTCACCAAGAGACCCAGTACTTC
D gene: TRBD2
V gene: TRBV20-1
J gene: TRBJ2-5
clone size: few

CDR3 protein: CAWSRLGVGEQYF
CDR3 DNA: TGTGCCTGGAGCCGTCTGGGGGTGGGCGAGCAGTACTTC
D gene: -
V gene: TRBV30
J gene: TRBJ2-7
clone size: once

CDR3 protein: CASSFRTGISKETQYF
CDR3 DNA: TGTGCCAGCAGCTTCCGGACAGGGATCTCCAAGGAGACCCAGTACTTC
D gene: TRBD1
V gene: TRBV7-9
J gene: TRBJ2-5
clone size: -

CDR3 protein: CAIGTNQPQHF
CDR3 DNA: TGTGCCATCGGCACGAATCAGCCCCAGCATTTT
D gene: -
V gene: TRBV10-3
J gene: TRBJ1-5
clone size: -

CDR3 protein: CSAKTTSNTGELFF
CDR3 DNA: TGCAGTGCTAAAACTACCTCGAACACCGGGGAGCTGTTTTTT
D gene: -
V gene: TRBV20-1
J gene: TRBJ2-2
clone size: -

CDR3 protein: CAISGSSREPEAFF
CDR3 DNA: TGTGCCATCAGTGGGTCCTCCCGTGAGCCTGAAGCTTTCTTT
D gene: -
V gene: TRBV10-3
J gene: TRBJ1-1
clone size: few

CDR3 protein: CASSAESSYNEQFF
CDR3 DNA: TGTGCCAGCAGCGCGGAGTCCTCCTACAATGAGCAGTTCTTC
D gene: -
V gene: TRBV9
J gene: TRBJ2-1
clone size: -

CDR3 protein: CASSRRLAGGLYEQYF
CDR3 DNA: TGTGCCAGCAGTAGAAGACTAGCGGGGGGCCTCTACGAGCAGTACTTC
D gene: TRBD2
V gene: TRBV12-3/TRBV12-4
J gene: TRBJ2-7
clone size: -

CDR3 protein: CASSLVGENTEAFF
CDR3 DNA: TGTGCCAGCAGTTTAGTGGGGGAAAACACTGAAGCTTTCTTT
D gene: -
V gene: TRBV12-3/TRBV12-4
J gene: TRBJ1-1
clone size: -

CDR3 protein: CSVDSDSDTQYF
CDR3 DNA: TGCAGCGTTGACTCGGACAGCGATACGCAGTATTTT
D gene: -
V gene: TRBV29-1
J gene: TRBJ2-3
clone size: -

CDR3 protein: CSAPRATGNEKLFF
CDR3 DNA: TGCAGTGCTCCCCGGGCCACGGGCAATGAAAAACTGTTTTTT
D gene: -
V gene: TRBV20-1
J gene: TRBJ1-4
clone size: -

CDR3 protein: CASSLPFPDNYDEQFF
CDR3 DNA: TGTGCCAGCAGCTTACCTTTTCCGGACAATTACGATGAGCAGTTCTTC
D gene: -
V gene: TRBV11-1
J gene: TRBJ2-1
clone size: few

CDR3 protein: CASSLARLLGQVYNEQFF
CDR3 DNA: TGCGCCAGCAGCTTGGCCCGTCTACTGGGACAGGTCTACAATGAGCAGTTCTTC
D gene: TRBD1
V gene: TRBV5-1
J gene: TRBJ2-1
clone size: few

CDR3 protein: CASSNRYSYNSPLHF
CDR3 DNA: TGTGCCAGTAGCAACAGATACTCCTATAATTCACCCCTCCACTTT
D gene: -
V gene: TRBV27
J gene: TRBJ1-6
clone size: many

CDR3 protein: CASSPRAGDNQPQHF
CDR3 DNA: TGTGCCAGCAGCCCACGGGCAGGGGACAATCAGCCCCAGCATTTT
D gene: -
V gene: TRBV7-2
J gene: TRBJ1-5
clone size: few

CDR3 protein: CAISQGFSSEQYF
CDR3 DNA: TGTGCCATCAGTCAAGGATTTTCCAGCGAGCAGTACTTC
D gene: -
V gene: TRBV10-3
J gene: TRBJ2-7
clone size: once

CDR3 protein: CASSQGGLAGTDTQYF
CDR3 DNA: TGTGCCAGCAGCCAAGGTGGACTAGCGGGGACAGATACGCAGTATTTT
D gene: TRBD2
V gene: TRBV5-5
J gene: TRBJ2-3
clone size: many

CDR3 protein: CASSPRLEGEQFF
CDR3 DNA: TGTGCCAGCAGCCCGCGACTAGAGGGTGAGCAGTTCTTC
D gene: -
V gene: TRBV7-8
J gene: TRBJ2-1
clone size: -

CDR3 protein: CASSPLLGAFTDTQYF
CDR3 DNA: TGTGCCAGCAGCCCGTTATTAGGGGCTTTCACAGATACGCAGTATTTT
D gene: -
V gene: TRBV4-2
J gene: TRBJ2-3
clone size: few

CDR3 protein: CAISDPGNEQYF
CDR3 DNA: TGTGCCATCAGTGATCCAGGGAACGAGCAGTACTTC
D gene: -
V gene: TRBV10-3
J gene: TRBJ2-7
clone size: few

CDR3 protein: CASSDAGSNTEAFF
CDR3 DNA: TGTGCCAGCAGTGACGCCGGGTCGAACACTGAAGCTTTCTTT
D gene: -
V gene: TRBV2
J gene: TRBJ1-1
clone size: few

CDR3 protein: CASSLAHHEQFF
CDR3 DNA: TGTGCCAGCAGCTTAGCACACCATGAGCAGTTCTTC
D gene: -
V gene: TRBV7-6
J gene: TRBJ2-1
clone size: -

CDR3 protein: CSARESGVVTDTQYF
CDR3 DNA: TGCAGTGCTAGAGAATCGGGAGTCGTAACAGATACGCAGTATTTT
D gene: -
V gene: TRBV20-1
J gene: TRBJ2-3
clone size: few

CDR3 protein: CAISGTLAGGPRDEQFF
CDR3 DNA: TGTGCCATCAGCGGTACCTTAGCGGGAGGGCCTCGGGATGAGCAGTTCTTC
D gene: TRBD2
V gene: TRBV10-3
J gene: TRBJ2-1
clone size: few

CDR3 protein: CSARRDTVETGELFF
CDR3 DNA: TGCAGTGCTAGACGAGATACGGTAGAGACCGGGGAGCTGTTTTTT
D gene: -
V gene: TRBV20-1
J gene: TRBJ2-2
clone size: few

CDR3 protein: CASSTSGLWSNSPLHF
CDR3 DNA: TGTGCCAGCAGCACCTCAGGGTTGTGGAGCAATTCACCCCTCCACTTT
D gene: -
V gene: TRBV4-2
J gene: TRBJ1-6
clone size: -

CDR3 protein: CASSQDSWSNYGYTF
CDR3 DNA: TGTGCCAGCAGCCAAGACTCTTGGTCCAACTATGGCTACACCTTC
D gene: -
V gene: TRBV4-2
J gene: TRBJ1-2
clone size: -

CDR3 protein: CSASLSGANVLTF
CDR3 DNA: TGCAGTGCTAGTCTATCTGGGGCCAACGTCCTGACTTTC
D gene: -
V gene: TRBV20-1
J gene: TRBJ2-6
clone size: few